The rows below give T cell receptor beta chains drawn from one sample of a study of shared T cell receptors in the human thymus. The repertoire was sequenced with immunoSEQ multiplex PCR; TCRdb's copy has only in-frame clones and lacks some. The sample shows about 540,000 clones, approximately 80% of them seen only once. The sample also formed part of further work on human thymus T cells.

Sequencing used thymocytes. These receptors all stem from a boy younger than two with a congenital heart defect. Both conserved end residues are part of each CDR3. D genes are given only for firm matches. Not all rows give a size; the values are once, few, many and, for expanded clones, a class.

DNA,CDR3,D,V,J,size
TGTGCCAGCAGCTTACTAGCGGGGGACTCCTACGAGCAGTACTTC,CASSLLAGDSYEQYF,TRBD2,TRBV7-3,TRBJ2-7,-
TGTGCCAGCAGTGAATTTGGCAGGGATTGGTTTGAAGCTTTCTTT,CASSEFGRDWFEAFF,-,TRBV25-1,TRBJ1-1,-
TGTGCCAGCAGTGGGACTAGCGGGGGGGCAGATACGCAGTATTTT,CASSGTSGGADTQYF,TRBD2,TRBV25-1,TRBJ2-3,-
TGTGCCAGCATCCCGGGGGTCACTGACCAAAATTCCCCGAACACTGAAGCTTTCTTT,CASIPGVTDQNSPNTEAFF,-,TRBV5-6,TRBJ1-1,few
TGTGCCAGCAGCTTCGACAGGGCCAGCTCTGGAAACACCATATATTTT,CASSFDRASSGNTIYF,TRBD1,TRBV5-6,TRBJ1-3,few
TGTGCCAGCAATGGGTGTCTCTTAAGCCGGGAGGGAGAGACCCAGTACTTC,CASNGCLLSREGETQYF,TRBD2,TRBV27,TRBJ2-5,once
TGTGCCATCAGTGAGTCAAGGGGGACTAGCGGGAGGCCTAGCACAGATACGCAGTATTTT,CAISESRGTSGRPSTDTQYF,TRBD2,TRBV10-3,TRBJ2-3,-
TGTGCCAGCTCTCAAAAAGGGGGCCACGGCGGTGAGCAGTACTTC,CASSQKGGHGGEQYF,TRBD1,TRBV6-4,TRBJ2-7,-
TGTGCCAGCAGCTTAGATACATCGGGGCGGGAGGTTGCCTACGAGCAGTACTTC,CASSLDTSGREVAYEQYF,TRBD2,TRBV11-3,TRBJ2-7,-
TGTGCCTGGAGTGTGGGGGCCCCCACAGATACGCAGTATTTT,CAWSVGAPTDTQYF,-,TRBV30,TRBJ2-3,-
TGTGCTAGTGGTTCGCTAACAGGGAACTACGAGCAGTACTTC,CASGSLTGNYEQYF,-,TRBV12-5,TRBJ2-7,few
TGTGCCAGTAGTATATCTGGCAGGATGGGTGGCTACACCTTC,CASSISGRMGGYTF,-,TRBV19,TRBJ1-2,-
TGTGCCAGCAGTGAACTGAGGCCCTCTGGAAACACCATATATTTT,CASSELRPSGNTIYF,-,TRBV6-1,TRBJ1-3,few
TGTGCCAGCAGCCCGAGACTAGCGGGCGTGGGCACAGATACGCAGTATTTT,CASSPRLAGVGTDTQYF,TRBD2,TRBV4-2,TRBJ2-3,-
TGCGCCAGCAGTGGAGGAAGCAATCAGCCCCAGCATTTT,CASSGGSNQPQHF,-,TRBV23-1,TRBJ1-5,once
TGTGCCACCATAGCGGGAGGGTCGAACACCGGGGAGCTGTTTTTT,CATIAGGSNTGELFF,TRBD2,TRBV6-1,TRBJ2-2,-
TGTGCCAGCAGCCCCGGGGTCGGGAGGGACTACACCGGGGAGCTGTTTTTT,CASSPGVGRDYTGELFF,TRBD2,TRBV4-2,TRBJ2-2,-
TGTGCCAGCAGTTTATCGGGATTAGCGGGAGGCCCCGGAGATACGCAGTATTTT,CASSLSGLAGGPGDTQYF,TRBD2,TRBV27,TRBJ2-3,-
TGTGCCAGCAGTGCAAAAATGACAGTCCAAGAGACCCAGTACTTC,CASSAKMTVQETQYF,-,TRBV25-1,TRBJ2-5,once
TGTGCCAGCAGCCTAGCGGGGGGGGGCGTCTACGAGCAGTACTTC,CASSLAGGGVYEQYF,TRBD2,TRBV28,TRBJ2-7,-
TGTGCCAGCAGCAAACGGCAGGGCAAGAACACTGAAGCTTTCTTT,CASSKRQGKNTEAFF,-,TRBV21-1,TRBJ1-1,-
TGCGCCAGCAGCCAAGAGAGGGGGACTATGGGCGACCCCCCCGCGACCCAGTACTTC,CASSQERGTMGDPPATQYF,-,TRBV4-1,TRBJ2-5,-
TGCGCCAGCACCTTTCTGGGTAAAGGACAGAGGACAGATACGCAGTATTTT,CASTFLGKGQRTDTQYF,-,TRBV5-1,TRBJ2-3,-